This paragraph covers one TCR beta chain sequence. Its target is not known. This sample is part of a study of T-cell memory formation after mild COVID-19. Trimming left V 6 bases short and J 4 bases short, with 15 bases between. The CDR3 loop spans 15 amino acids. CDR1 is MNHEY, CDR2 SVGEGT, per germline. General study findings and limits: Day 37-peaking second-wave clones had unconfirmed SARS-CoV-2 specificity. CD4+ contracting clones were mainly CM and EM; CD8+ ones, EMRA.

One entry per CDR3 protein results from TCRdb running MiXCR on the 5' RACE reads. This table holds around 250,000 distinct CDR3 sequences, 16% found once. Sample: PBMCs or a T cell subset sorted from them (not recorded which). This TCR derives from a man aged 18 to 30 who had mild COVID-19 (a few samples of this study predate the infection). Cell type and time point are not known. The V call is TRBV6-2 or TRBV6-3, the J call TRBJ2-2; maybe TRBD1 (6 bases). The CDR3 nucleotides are TGTGCCAGCAGCTCCATCAGGGGTAGCACCGGGGAGCTGTTTTTT. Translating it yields CASSSIRGSTGELFF.